The T cell receptor beta chain described here comes from a study of cytomegalovirus exposure and HLA in healthy donors. As to this clone: Its target is unknown.

Clones were read by immunoSEQ multiplex PCR, and TCRdb kept only the in-frame ones, dropping some. Here the sample spans about 90,000 clones, about four fifths being singletons. The donors formed part of the approximately 110-subject validation cohort, distinct from the approximately 670-subject first cohort. Study-wide points: According to the study, 150 to 200 TCR beta chains were cytomegalovirus-associated. That first-cohort TCR clusters tended to co-occur in the roughly 130 validation repertoires was found in a later analysis.

The germline V gene encodes CDR1 SGHTA and CDR2 FQGNSA. The ends were cut back, 4 bases at V and 3 bases at J, with 7 bases in the middle. The CDR3 consists of 13 residues. The V gene is TRBV7-2, the J gene TRBJ2-4; no clear D. This receptor was identified in a young woman in good health and CMV-seropositive. The source material was PBMCs. The CDR3 sequence is CASSSQDKNIQYF. The DNA of the CDR3 is TGTGCCAGCAGCTCCCAGGACAAAAACATTCAGTACTTC.